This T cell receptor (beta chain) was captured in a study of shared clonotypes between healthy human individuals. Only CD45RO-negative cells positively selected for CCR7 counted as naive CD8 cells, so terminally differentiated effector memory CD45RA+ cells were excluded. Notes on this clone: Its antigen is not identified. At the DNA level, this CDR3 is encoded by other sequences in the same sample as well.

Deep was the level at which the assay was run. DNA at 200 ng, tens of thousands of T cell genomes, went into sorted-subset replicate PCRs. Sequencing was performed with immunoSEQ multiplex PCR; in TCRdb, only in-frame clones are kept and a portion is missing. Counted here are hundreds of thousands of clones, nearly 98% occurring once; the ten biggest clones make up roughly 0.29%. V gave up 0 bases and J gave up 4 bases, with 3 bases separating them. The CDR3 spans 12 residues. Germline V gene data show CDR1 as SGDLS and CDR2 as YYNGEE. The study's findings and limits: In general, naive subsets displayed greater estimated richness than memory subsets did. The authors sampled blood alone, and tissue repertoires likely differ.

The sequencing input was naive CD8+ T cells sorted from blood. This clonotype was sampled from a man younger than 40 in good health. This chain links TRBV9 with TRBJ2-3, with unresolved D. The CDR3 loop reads CASSVAADTQYF. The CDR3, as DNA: TGTGCCAGCAGCGTAGCTGCAGATACGCAGTATTTT.